A selection of T cell receptor beta chains follows, all from one sample in a study of control samples from healthy donors and cancer patients. TCRdb keeps only in-frame clones here, not all; method: immunoSEQ multiplex PCR. The sample includes about 410,000 clones, 90% seen only once; the top ten take 5.5% to 8%. The sample consisted of PBMCs. The receptors come from a man between 35 and 55 years old with head and neck cancer. The CDR3 runs from the conserved cysteine through the conserved F or W. Fields, in order: CDR3 protein, CDR3 DNA, V gene, D gene, J gene, clone size. D genes are given only for firm matches. Some rows have no size entry. The others give once, few or many, or a class for an expanded clone.

CASSVTGFSSGANVLTF	TGTGCCAGCAGTGTTACAGGGTTCTCCTCTGGGGCCAACGTCCTGACTTTC	TRBV25-1	-	TRBJ2-6	-
CASSLGRTGKAKNEQFF	TGTGCCAGCAGCTTAGGTCGGACAGGGAAGGCAAAGAATGAGCAGTTCTTC	TRBV11-3	TRBD1	TRBJ2-1	few
CASSLTGGVGDGPYEQYF	TGTGCCAGCAGCTTAACGGGGGGGGTTGGGGACGGACCCTACGAGCAGTACTTC	TRBV7-3	TRBD2	TRBJ2-7	-
CAISAPTASLNTGELFF	TGTGCCATCAGTGCGCCGACGGCCTCACTGAACACCGGGGAGCTGTTTTTT	TRBV10-3	-	TRBJ2-2	-
CASSPGGRDTEAFF	TGTGCCAGCTCACCCGGGGGGAGAGACACTGAAGCTTTCTTT	TRBV18	-	TRBJ1-1	-
CASSLRESSFNEQFF	TGTGCCAGCAGCCTTCGGGAGTCCAGCTTCAATGAGCAGTTCTTC	TRBV5-5	-	TRBJ2-1	-
CASSLWGGLATNEKLFF	TGTGCCAGCAGTTTATGGGGAGGGCTTGCAACTAATGAAAAACTGTTTTTT	TRBV28	-	TRBJ1-4	-
CASRPLGQGAKETQYF	TGCGCCAGCAGACCACTCGGGCAGGGAGCTAAAGAGACCCAGTACTTC	TRBV4-1	-	TRBJ2-5	-
CASIFVRSSYNEQFF	TGTGCCAGCATTTTCGTACGGAGCTCCTACAATGAGCAGTTCTTC	TRBV2	-	TRBJ2-1	-
CASSTPGGPTEAFF	TGTGCCAGCAGCACCCCAGGGGGGCCCACTGAAGCTTTCTTT	TRBV7-8	TRBD1	TRBJ1-1	-
CASSRPGHEKLFF	TGTGCCAGCAGTCGACCGGGGCATGAAAAACTGTTTTTT	TRBV12-3/TRBV12-4	-	TRBJ1-4	-
CASSDGVIRGANTGELFF	TGTGCCAGCAGTGACGGTGTCATCCGGGGGGCGAACACCGGGGAGCTGTTTTTT	TRBV6-4	TRBD2	TRBJ2-2	once
CASSLAGRPEQYF	TGTGCCAGCAGCTTAGCTGGCAGGCCCGAGCAGTACTTC	TRBV7-9	-	TRBJ2-7	-
CASSQGGPGETQYF	TGTGCCAGCAGCCAGGGGGGGCCGGGAGAGACCCAGTACTTC	TRBV4-2	-	TRBJ2-5	-
CASSRDRYIYTF	TGTGCCAGCAGCCGGGACAGGTATATCTACACCTTC	TRBV28	TRBD1	TRBJ1-2	-
CASSLDPQGSTGNTIYF	TGCGCCAGCAGCTTGGACCCTCAGGGATCAACTGGAAACACCATATATTTT	TRBV5-1	-	TRBJ1-3	-
CASSPHRHYEQYF	TGTGCCAGCAGCCCCCACCGGCATTACGAGCAGTACTTC	TRBV7-2	-	TRBJ2-7	-
CASSGRVPNSPLHF	TGTGCCAGCAGCGGCCGGGTCCCAAATTCACCCCTCCACTTT	TRBV9	-	TRBJ1-6	-
CASSPGQGSEQYF	TGTGCCAGTAGTCCGGGACAGGGGAGCGAGCAGTACTTC	TRBV19	TRBD1	TRBJ2-7	-
CASSLKSGDTQYF	TGTGCCAGCAGCCTGAAGTCGGGTGATACGCAGTATTTT	TRBV7-3	-	TRBJ2-3	-
CASDSGQVTYEQYF	TGTGCCAGCGATTCGGGACAGGTAACCTACGAGCAGTACTTC	TRBV28	TRBD1	TRBJ2-7	-
CASSFLRLAGSFSYNEQFF	TGCGCCAGCAGCTTCCTCCGACTAGCGGGGTCCTTCTCCTACAATGAGCAGTTCTTC	TRBV5-1	TRBD2	TRBJ2-1	once
CASSIARTGPYNEQFF	TGTGCCAGTAGTATAGCGAGGACAGGGCCCTACAATGAGCAGTTCTTC	TRBV19	TRBD1	TRBJ2-1	-
CASSRGSNTGELFF	TGTGCCAGCAGCAGGGGTTCGAACACCGGGGAGCTGTTTTTT	TRBV6-2/TRBV6-3	-	TRBJ2-2	-
CASTHPVRRNEQFF	TGTGCCAGCACCCACCCGGTACGGCGCAATGAGCAGTTCTTC	TRBV7-8	-	TRBJ2-1	few
CASSFPQGDNQPQHF	TGTGCCAGCAGTTTCCCACAGGGGGATAATCAGCCCCAGCATTTT	TRBV28	TRBD1	TRBJ1-5	once
CASSLEAGIEQYF	TGTGCCAGCAGCTTAGAGGCAGGGATCGAGCAGTACTTC	TRBV7-3	-	TRBJ2-7	-
CASSHPGDFPREKLFF	TGTGCCAGCAGCCACCCAGGTGACTTTCCACGGGAAAAACTGTTTTTT	TRBV3-1/TRBV3-2	-	TRBJ1-4	-
CASREHKATNEKLFF	TGTGCCAGCAGAGAGCACAAGGCAACTAATGAAAAACTGTTTTTT	TRBV28	-	TRBJ1-4	-
CASSLGWLTGDGSYEQYF	TGTGCCAGCAGCTTAGGGTGGCTGACAGGGGATGGCTCCTACGAGCAGTACTTC	TRBV11-2	TRBD1	TRBJ2-7	-
CASNRGQGTYEQYF	TGTGCCAGCAATCGAGGACAGGGCACCTACGAGCAGTACTTC	TRBV6-5	TRBD1	TRBJ2-7	once
CSASHGVQNEKLFF	TGCAGTGCTAGTCACGGGGTACAAAATGAAAAACTGTTTTTT	TRBV20-1	-	TRBJ1-4	-
CASRIYAGTYEQYF	TGTGCCAGCAGGATCTACGCCGGCACCTACGAGCAGTACTTC	TRBV28	-	TRBJ2-7	-
CASSLATEDEQFF	TGCGCCAGCAGCTTGGCGACAGAGGATGAGCAGTTCTTC	TRBV5-1	-	TRBJ2-1	-
CAWRGGGDQETQYF	TGTGCCTGGAGAGGCGGGGGAGACCAAGAGACCCAGTACTTC	TRBV30	TRBD2	TRBJ2-5	-
CASSFQGSEAFF	TGTGCCAGCAGCTTTCAGGGGTCTGAAGCTTTCTTT	TRBV5-5	-	TRBJ1-1	-
CASSSKLKSVPYNEQFF	TGTGCCAGCAGTTCCAAGCTAAAGAGTGTCCCCTACAATGAGCAGTTCTTC	TRBV27	-	TRBJ2-1	-
CASSPWTSGNYEQYF	TGTGCCAGTAGTCCCTGGACTAGCGGGAATTACGAGCAGTACTTC	TRBV19	TRBD2	TRBJ2-7	-
CASSPQTSGSNTGELFF	TGTGCCAGCTCACCACAGACTAGCGGGAGTAACACCGGGGAGCTGTTTTTT	TRBV18	TRBD2	TRBJ2-2	-
CASSSDLAQHF	TGTGCCAGCAGTTCGGACTTGGCCCAGCATTTT	TRBV28	-	TRBJ1-5	once
CASSASGGLAGVIAKNIQYF	TGTGCCAGCAGCGCAAGTGGGGGACTAGCGGGGGTTATAGCCAAAAACATTCAGTACTTC	TRBV9	TRBD2	TRBJ2-4	-
CASGLPSGGVNYGYTF	TGTGCTAGTGGTTTGCCCAGTGGGGGGGTTAACTATGGCTACACCTTC	TRBV12-5	-	TRBJ1-2	-
CASSTSDRPYGYTF	TGTGCCAGCAGCACATCCGACAGGCCCTATGGCTACACCTTC	TRBV13	-	TRBJ1-2	-
CASSPSGGLNEKLFF	TGTGCCAGCAGCCCCTCGGGGGGACTTAATGAAAAACTGTTTTTT	TRBV7-8	-	TRBJ1-4	once
CASSTPRENNEQFF	TGTGCCAGCAGTACTCCCCGGGAAAACAATGAGCAGTTCTTC	TRBV28	-	TRBJ2-1	once
CASGDTGGHTEAFF	TGTGCCAGTGGGGACACCGGGGGTCACACTGAAGCTTTCTTT	TRBV28	-	TRBJ1-1	-
CASRDHSGTPSYEQYF	TGTGCCAGCAGGGATCATTCCGGGACCCCCTCCTACGAGCAGTACTTC	TRBV28	-	TRBJ2-7	-
CASSPPENTEAFF	TGTGCCAGCAGCCCGCCCGAGAACACTGAAGCTTTCTTT	TRBV6-5	-	TRBJ1-1	-
CASSQPNRQTVPNEQFF	TGCGCCAGCAGCCAACCTAATCGGCAGACAGTCCCCAATGAGCAGTTCTTC	TRBV4-1	-	TRBJ2-1	-